The clone carrying this T cell receptor beta chain has just one count. This sample stems from a study of T cells after posttransplantation cyclophosphamide. J gave up 15 bases and V 10 bases, and 9 bases lay outside the gene matches. The CDR3 is 13 residues long. Germline CDR1 reads SEHNR; CDR2 reads FQNEAQ (reference sequence). Only in-frame clones appear in the TCRdb table, and some are missing; sequencing was by immunoSEQ multiplex PCR. In the table there are about 6,900 clones, about three quarters of which are singletons. Sequenced: memory CD4+ T cells sorted from blood. The source of this sequence is a woman aged 50 to 65 in good health and a related stem cell transplant donor. The rearrangement uses TRBV7-9 and TRBJ2-1; 16 bases agree with TRBD2. In nucleotides, the CDR3 is TGTGCCATTCTTACCGGGACTAGCGGGAGGGTGTTCTTC. Translation: CAILTGTSGRVFF.